The 20 T cell receptor beta chains below all came from one sample that was sequenced in a study of cytomegalovirus exposure and HLA in healthy donors. Produced via immunoSEQ multiplex PCR; TCRdb's table is partial and in-frame only. Among fewer than 120,000 clones, more than 70% were seen once, and the ten largest hold under 2%. The sequenced sample was PBMCs. The receptors shown here come from a young woman in good health and CMV-seronegative.

This chain connects TRBV5-4 to TRBJ2-7; 8 bases align to TRBD2. Trimming cost V 0 bases and J 7 bases; bases outside gene matches: 9. This CDR3 is built from 15 residues. Germline-derived CDR1 and CDR2 are SGHNT and YYREEE (reference sequence). The CDR3 loop reads CASSLGGLAKGEQYF. CDR3 nucleotide sequence: TGTGCCAGCAGCTTGGGAGGACTAGCTAAGGGAGAGCAGTACTTC.

In this sample, this clone turned up once. The rearrangement joins TRBV27 to TRBJ2-5; 16 positions agree with TRBD2. This CDR3 spans 17 amino acids. Germline V gene data show CDR1 as MNHEY and CDR2 as SMNVEV (reference sequence). With V trimmed by 6 bases and J by 5 bases, 9 bases remained unmatched. CDR3 DNA sequence: TGTGCCAGCAGCCCCGGGACTAGCGGGAGGGCCAGGGAGACCCAGTACTTC. Protein sequence: CASSPGTSGRARETQYF.

In DNA form, the CDR3 reads TGTGCCAGCAGCTCTTCTAGACTTCCCAGGGGCGGGGGATACAATGAGCAGTTCTTC. Protein sequence: CASSSSRLPRGGGYNEQFF. The chain couples TRBV5-6 to TRBJ2-1, with a weak D call TRBD2 (7 bases). Germline values: CDR1 SGHDT, CDR2 YYEEEE. There are 19 residues in the CDR3. V dropped 3 bases and J dropped 4 bases, with 26 bases sitting between them.

This clone occurred once. This chain links TRBV20-1 with TRBJ2-7, with no clear D. The CDR3 runs 11 residues. Trimming stripped 8 bases from V and 1 base from J, with 9 bases between. Germline assignment: CDR1 DFQATT and CDR2 SNEGSKA (reference sequence). The CDR3 protein is CSTRRSYEQYF. The CDR3 region has the DNA TGCAGTACCAGGCGATCCTACGAGCAGTACTTC.

CDR3 amino acids: CASSRSAGGAEAFF. CDR3 DNA: TGCGCCAGCAGCCGATCTGCGGGGGGAGCTGAAGCTTTCTTT. The chain couples TRBV5-1 to TRBJ1-1; D may be TRBD1 (5 bases). The CDR3 length is 14 residues. Germline V gives CDR1 SGHRS, CDR2 YFSETQ. Trimming shortened V by 4 bases and J by 6 bases, and 16 bases separated the two germline ends.

The chain combines TRBV6-6 with TRBJ2-2; 10 nucleotides align to TRBD1. V shed 6 bases and J 4 bases; nucleotides not matched to a gene: 5. The length of the CDR3 is 15 residues. Germline V gives CDR1 MNHNY, CDR2 SVGAGI (reference sequence). The CDR3 DNA reads as TGTGCCAGCAGCAAAGGACAGGGGGGCACCGGGGAGCTGTTTTTT. As protein: CASSKGQGGTGELFF.

The genes are TRBV10-3 and TRBJ2-2; D gene ambiguous. The CDR3 contains 13 residues. Deletions cut 6 bases from V and 6 bases from J, with 11 bases between. Looked up from germline, CDR1 is ENHRY and CDR2 is SYGVKD. CDR3 loop: CAISLELSGELFF. CDR3 coding DNA: TGTGCCATCAGCCTTGAGCTCTCCGGGGAGCTGTTTTTT.

Remarks on this clone: Other DNA sequences in this sample translate to the same CDR3. The chain recombines TRBV7-2 with TRBJ1-1; 11 bases are a match to TRBD1. The CDR3 runs to 15 residues. The V gene end was trimmed by 0 bases and the J gene end by 4 bases; junction bases not matched to a gene: 1. The germline V gene encodes CDR1 SGHTA and CDR2 FQGNSA. DNA of the CDR3: TGTGCCAGCAGCTTAGCGGGGACAGGGGGCACTGAAGCTTTCTTT. Amino acid sequence: CASSLAGTGGTEAFF.

The CDR3 loop reads CASSYSSRGHTGELFF. CDR3 sequence (DNA): TGTGCCAGCAGTTACTCGAGCAGGGGGCATACCGGGGAGCTGTTTTTT. This chain joins TRBV6-5 and TRBJ2-2; 8 nucleotides agree with TRBD1. The CDR3 extends over 16 amino acids. V lost 0 bases, J lost 5 bases, and 5 bases stayed unmatched. Germline V gives CDR1 MNHEY, CDR2 SVGAGI.

This clone was seen only a few times. The CDR3 spells CASRDSSYEQYF. DNA of the CDR3: TGTGCCAGCAGGGACAGTTCCTACGAGCAGTACTTC. The chain joins TRBV2 to TRBJ2-7; possibly TRBD1 for D (6 bases). Trimming shortened V by 6 bases and J by 1 base, and 7 bases separated the two germline ends. CDR3 size: 12 residues. Per the germline V gene, CDR1 is SNHLY and CDR2 is FYNNEI. Supplemented by reference TRBV2 and TRBJ2-7, the full variable domain reads EPEVTQTPSHQVTQMGQEVILRCVPISNHLYFYWYRQILGQKVEFLVSFYNNEISEKSEIFDDQFSVERPDGSNFTLKIRSTKLEDSAMYFCASRDSSYEQYFGPGTRLTVT.

V gene TRBV5-4 combines with J gene TRBJ1-4, with 9 bases lining up with TRBD1. This CDR3 has 15 amino acids. The V gene's germline CDR1 is SGHNT and CDR2 YYREEE (reference sequence). After removal of 4 bases from V and 3 bases from J, the junction contained 4 bases not matched to a gene. DNA for the CDR3: TGTGCCAGCAGCCTGACAGGGGGAGCTAATGAAAAACTGTTTTTT. It is translated as CASSLTGGANEKLFF.

This chain links TRBV29-1 with TRBJ1-3; TRBD1 aligns across 11 bases. CDR3 length: 14 amino acids. V lost 4 bases and J lost 7; bases outside the gene matches: 6. Per germline, CDR1 SQVTM and CDR2 ANQGSEA. DNA for the CDR3: TGCAGCGTTGGGACAGGGGGCCCGTGGAACACCATATATTTT. Residues: CSVGTGGPWNTIYF.

The chain joins TRBV27 to TRBJ2-7; D perhaps matches TRBD1 (6 bases). The germline V gene encodes CDR1 MNHEY and CDR2 SMNVEV (reference sequence). This CDR3 is 14 amino acids long. Trimming pared 8 bases from V and 0 bases from J, leaving 14 bases between. The CDR3 here is CASSETGASYEQYF. The CDR3 bases are TGTGCCAGCTCTGAGACAGGTGCCTCCTACGAGCAGTACTTC.

This rearrangement joins TRBV27 to TRBJ2-3; 9 bases line up with TRBD2. Germline V gene sequence: CDR1 MNHEY, CDR2 SMNVEV (reference sequence). V shed 1 base, J shed 2 bases, and the junction held 7 bases outside the gene matches. The CDR3 covers 17 residues. The CDR3 sequence: CASSLFPAGGSTDTQYF. CDR3 nucleotide sequence: TGTGCCAGCAGTTTATTTCCAGCGGGAGGATCCACAGATACGCAGTATTTT.

The chain couples TRBV20-1 to TRBJ1-1; TRBD1 is a possible D gene (6 bases). V gave up 6 bases and J gave up 5 bases, with 10 bases separating them. This CDR3 is 11 amino acids long. Germline V gene lookup returns CDR1 DFQATT and CDR2 SNEGSKA (reference sequence). This chain's CDR3 is CSAPGQTEAFF. CDR3 in DNA: TGCAGTGCGCCGGGACAAACTGAAGCTTTCTTT.

This rearrangement joins TRBV6-1 to TRBJ1-5; D not certain. Germline V lookup: CDR1 MNHNS, CDR2 SASEGT. This CDR3 has 15 residues. With 1 base removed from V and 6 bases from J, the gap between germline ends came to 13 bases. CDR3 DNA: TGTGCCAGCAGTGAAGGGACCGGAGGTTTTCAGCCCCAGCATTTT. Protein product: CASSEGTGGFQPQHF.

The chain is built from TRBV6-1 and TRBJ2-7; D not resolved. Looked up from germline, CDR1 is MNHNS and CDR2 is SASEGT. The CDR3 runs to 13 residues. V was clipped by 1 base and J by 2 bases, with 6 bases between them. CDR3 DNA sequence: TGTGCCAGCAGTGAAGGACTTCCCTACGAGCAGTACTTC. As protein: CASSEGLPYEQYF.

The J gene is TRBJ2-2, the V gene TRBV5-4; 9 nucleotides agree with TRBD2. With V trimmed by 0 bases and J by 14 bases, 11 bases remained unmatched. This CDR3 contains 15 residues. Germline loops: CDR1 SGHNT, CDR2 YYREEE (reference sequence). The chain's CDR3 is CASSLETSGTGPLFF. The CDR3 DNA reads as TGTGCCAGCAGCTTGGAGACTAGCGGTACGGGTCCTCTGTTTTTT.

The chain is built from TRBV7-2 and TRBJ2-7; TRBD2 aligns across 14 bases. CDR1 is SGHTA and CDR2 is FQGNSA in the germline V gene. Unmatched junction bases numbered 11, after V lost 2 bases and J lost 2 bases. The CDR3 totals 19 residues. The CDR3 sequence is CASSLYRTSGGYLTYEQYF. The CDR3 coding sequence is TGTGCCAGCAGCTTATACCGGACTAGCGGGGGGTACCTTACCTACGAGCAGTACTTC. Variable domain in full (rest from reference TRBV7-2 and TRBJ2-7): GAGVSQSPSNKVTEKGKDVELRCDPISGHTALYWYRQSLGQGLEFLIYFQGNSAPDKSGLPSDRFSAERTGGSVSTLTIQRTQQEDSAVYLCASSLYRTSGGYLTYEQYFGPGTRLTVT.

V gene TRBV9 combines with J gene TRBJ1-6; 7 positions match TRBD1. The V gene's germline CDR1 is SGDLS and CDR2 YYNGEE. The V segment lost 1 base and the J segment 10 bases; nucleotides outside the gene matches: 5. CDR3 length: 14 residues. CDR3 region: CASSVHRGGSPLHF. The CDR3 region has the DNA TGTGCCAGCAGCGTACACAGGGGAGGATCACCCCTCCACTTT.